Below are 32 T cell receptor beta chains sequenced from a single sample in a study of blood T cell repertoires in COVID-19. Clones were sequenced by immunoSEQ multiplex PCR, and TCRdb holds only the in-frame ones, with some missing. The repertoire holds about 370,000 clones, with approximately 92% as singletons. The specimen was PBMCs or T cells enriched from blood (not recorded which). The origin of the receptors is a young man who had recovered from COVID-19.

This clone was seen just once. The V and J genes are TRBV5-1 and TRBJ2-7, with D maybe TRBD1 (8 bases). The germline gives CDR1 SGHRS, CDR2 YFSETQ. The CDR3 extends over 15 amino acids. Trimming shortened V by 4 bases and J by 3 bases, and 17 bases separated the two germline ends. The CDR3: CASSIGQGGIYEQYF. The DNA of the CDR3 is TGCGCCAGCAGCATTGGACAGGGAGGGATCTACGAGCAGTACTTC.

Only one count was recorded for this clone. V usage is TRBV5-1 and J usage is TRBJ2-3, with 7 bases matching TRBD1. Germline V gene sequence: CDR1 SGHRS, CDR2 YFSETQ. Trimming removed 1 base from V and 2 bases from J; junction bases left unmatched: 1. This CDR3 has 14 amino acids. CDR3 residues: CASSLTGDTDTQYF. DNA for the CDR3: TGCGCCAGCAGCTTGACAGGGGACACAGATACGCAGTATTTT.

The chain recombines TRBV18 with TRBJ2-7; 8 positions agree with TRBD1. This CDR3 contains 13 residues. Germline V gene lookup returns CDR1 KGHSH and CDR2 LQKENI. Trimming cost V 4 bases and J 4 bases; bases outside gene matches: 3. The CDR3 sequence: CASSRQGLYEQYF. DNA for the CDR3: TGTGCCAGCTCACGACAGGGGTTATACGAGCAGTACTTC.

The V gene is TRBV25-1, the J gene TRBJ1-1, with D unclear. Trimming stripped 7 bases from V and 11 bases from J, with 14 bases between. Germline V gene lookup returns CDR1 MGHDK and CDR2 SYGVNS. The CDR3 spans 11 residues. CDR3 region: CASKEGTWAFF. As DNA, the CDR3 is TGTGCCAGCAAGGAGGGCACGTGGGCTTTCTTT.

The chain is built from TRBV5-1 and TRBJ1-1, with 8 bases aligning to TRBD1. Germline V lookup: CDR1 SGHRS, CDR2 YFSETQ. CDR3 length equals 13 residues. V lost 3 bases to trimming and J lost 5 bases; unmatched junction nucleotides: 3. The CDR3 protein is CASSYRTGTEAFF. DNA for the CDR3: TGCGCCAGCAGCTATCGGACAGGGACTGAAGCTTTCTTT.

The chain combines TRBV29-1 with TRBJ2-6; TRBD2 is a possible D gene (5 bases). Per the germline V gene, CDR1 is SQVTM and CDR2 is ANQGSEA. Between the trimmed V and J ends, which lost 7 bases and 0 bases, there was a span of 16 bases. The CDR3 spans 16 residues. CDR3 amino acids: CSAWTGFNSGANVLTF. The CDR3 bases are TGCAGCGCATGGACGGGATTTAACTCTGGGGCCAACGTCCTGACTTTC.

In its sample, this clone was seen once. This chain connects TRBV30 to TRBJ2-7; D is undetermined. This CDR3 is built from 11 residues. Trimming left V 2 bases short and J 8 bases short, with 10 bases between. The germline V gene has CDR1 GTSNPN and CDR2 SVGIG (reference sequence). CDR3 residues: CAWSLGAKQYF. Written as DNA, the CDR3 is TGTGCCTGGAGTCTTGGAGCCAAGCAGTACTTC. The full variable domain, with the rest looked up from reference TRBV30 and TRBJ2-7, is SQTIHQWPATLVQPVGSPLSLECTVEGTSNPNLYWYRQAAGRGLQLLFYSVGIGQISSEVPQNLSASRPQDRQFILSSKKLLLSDSGFYLCAWSLGAKQYFGPGTRLTVT.

The genes are TRBV10-2 and TRBJ1-5; 7 nucleotides match TRBD1. CDR1 and CDR2 (germline): WSHSY, SAAADI. With V trimmed by 7 bases and J by 0 bases, 6 bases remained unmatched. The CDR3 consists of 15 residues. The CDR3 coding sequence is TGCGCCAGCAAAGACAGGGATTATAGCAATCAGCCCCAGCATTTT. Encoded protein: CASKDRDYSNQPQHF.

The CDR3 reads CASSRYRVQETQYF. The CDR3 region has the DNA TGTGCCAGCAGTCGATACAGGGTACAAGAGACCCAGTACTTC. The chain links TRBV5-8 to TRBJ2-5; weak D call: TRBD1 (6 bases). The germline V gene encodes CDR1 SGHTS and CDR2 YDEGEE. The CDR3 runs 14 residues. V gave up 5 bases and J gave up 2 bases, with 13 bases separating them.

This clone was seen just once. V and J are TRBV28 and TRBJ2-3; D ambiguous. The germline CDR1 and CDR2 sequences are MDHEN and SYDVKM. The CDR3 has 14 residues. Between the trimmed V and J ends, which lost 7 bases and 1 base, there was a span of 12 bases. The CDR3 loop is CASKVPQGTDTQYF. The CDR3 DNA is TGTGCCAGCAAAGTACCCCAGGGCACAGATACGCAGTATTTT.

The rearrangement joins TRBV24-1 to TRBJ2-2; 8 bases match TRBD2. This CDR3 contains 16 residues. Per germline, CDR1 KGHDR and CDR2 SFDVKD. J was trimmed by 4 bases and V by 4 bases; bases with no gene match: 7. The CDR3 DNA reads as TGTGCCACCAGTGACCGGGGGGGAGGTGGCACCGGGGAGCTGTTTTTT. This sequence encodes CATSDRGGGGTGELFF.

CDR3 sequence (DNA): TGTGCCAGCAGCGTAGGGGCGGGAAGGACCACCGGGGAGCTGTTTTTT. It codes for CASSVGAGRTTGELFF. This rearrangement joins TRBV9 to TRBJ2-2; D is possibly TRBD2 (6 bases). The V gene's germline CDR1 is SGDLS and CDR2 YYNGEE. CDR3 size: 16 residues. The V gene lost 0 bases and the J gene lost 4 bases, with 13 bases spanning the gap.

The chain links TRBV14 to TRBJ1-1; D unresolved. V shed 5 bases and J shed 6 bases, with 10 bases lying between them. The germline CDR1 and CDR2 sequences are SGHDN and FVKESK. This CDR3 comprises 12 residues. In DNA form, the CDR3 reads TGTGCCAGCAGCTCGGTCGGAGCTGAAGCTTTCTTT. This gives the protein CASSSVGAEAFF. Full variable domain (missing parts from reference TRBV14 and TRBJ1-1): EAGVTQFPSHSVIEKGQTVTLRCDPISGHDNLYWYRRVMGKEIKFLLHFVKESKQDESGMPNNRFLAERTGGTYSTLKVQPAELEDSGVYFCASSSVGAEAFFGQGTRLTVV.

V and J are TRBV4-2 and TRBJ1-2; TRBD1 might be the D (5 bases). Germline-derived CDR1 and CDR2 are LGHNA and YNFKEQ. V lost 1 base, J lost 1 base, and 7 bases lay in between. The CDR3 is 14 amino acids. DNA of the CDR3: TGTGCCAGCAGCCAAGGTGACAGTAACTATGGCTACACCTTC. Residues: CASSQGDSNYGYTF.

V is TRBV11-2 and J is TRBJ2-7, with D hard to call. Between the trimmed V and J ends, which lost 1 base and 6 bases, there was a span of 16 bases. CDR1 and CDR2 from the germline V gene are SGHAT and FQNNGV. The CDR3 consists of 15 residues. CDR3 amino acids: CASSLALAGSGEQYF. DNA for the CDR3: TGTGCCAGCAGCTTAGCTCTGGCCGGTTCGGGCGAGCAGTACTTC.

The genes are TRBV10-3 and TRBJ1-1; 11 nucleotides align to TRBD1. There are 13 residues in the CDR3. CDR1 and CDR2 from the germline V gene are ENHRY and SYGVKD. V gave up 6 bases and J gave up 6 bases; unmatched junction bases: 3. As DNA, the CDR3 is TGTGCCATCAGACGGGACAGGGGGTCTGAAGCTTTCTTT. Translation: CAIRRDRGSEAFF.

The chain couples TRBV11-3 to TRBJ2-2; D possibly corresponds to TRBD1 (7 bases). V dropped 5 bases and J dropped 6 bases, with 16 bases sitting between them. From germline, CDR1 is SGHNT and CDR2 YENEEA. This CDR3 is built from 15 residues. The CDR3 reads CASSPGGQGAGELFF. In DNA form, the CDR3 reads TGTGCCAGCAGCCCAGGGGGGCAGGGGGCCGGGGAGCTGTTTTTT.

The chain is built from TRBV7-9 and TRBJ1-2; weak D call: TRBD1 (5 bases). The CDR3 contains 14 residues. CDR1 is SEHNR, CDR2 FQNEAQ, per germline (reference sequence). V lost 2 bases and J lost 8, with 15 bases in between. Written as DNA, the CDR3 is TGTGCCAGCAGCTTATTAGGGCAGGGTAAAGGCTACACCTTC. It translates to CASSLLGQGKGYTF.

This clone was found once. J is TRBJ1-5 and V is TRBV15; D might be TRBD1 (5 bases). V was clipped by 2 bases and J by 6 bases, with 14 bases between them. The CDR3 totals 15 residues. CDR1 is LNHNV and CDR2 is YYDKDF in the germline V gene (reference sequence). The CDR3 DNA follows: TGTGCCACCAGCAGATCGGGGGAGGGGACTCAGCCCCAGCATTTT. Translation: CATSRSGEGTQPQHF.

The chain joins TRBV19 to TRBJ2-1, with 10 bases aligning to TRBD1. Germline V CDR1 and CDR2: LNHDA, SQIVND (reference sequence). With V trimmed by 5 bases and J by 5 bases, 12 bases remained unmatched. The CDR3 is 17 amino acids. CDR3 region: CASSRPPGQGTNNEQFF. CDR3 sequence (DNA): TGTGCCAGTAGTCGACCCCCGGGACAGGGGACTAACAATGAGCAGTTCTTC.

This sequence joins TRBV7-9 and TRBJ1-1; D gene ambiguous. This CDR3 has 14 residues. Trimming removed 1 base at V and 5 bases at J, with 11 bases between. Germline CDR1 SEHNR, CDR2 FQNEAQ (reference sequence). This CDR3 is CASSLEMRWTEAFF. The CDR3 region has the DNA TGTGCCAGCAGCTTAGAAATGAGGTGGACTGAAGCTTTCTTT.

This chain joins TRBV10-3 and TRBJ1-1, with a tentative D call TRBD1 (6 bases). The CDR3 is made up of 14 amino acids. Germline-derived CDR1 and CDR2 are ENHRY and SYGVKD. With 5 bases removed from V and 4 bases from J, the gap between germline ends came to 14 bases. The CDR3 coding sequence is TGTGCCATCAGTAGCCAACAGGGAGCCACTGAAGCTTTCTTT. Translated, it gives CAISSQQGATEAFF.

This chain uses TRBV12-3 or TRBV12-4 with TRBJ2-5, with 7 bases aligning to TRBD1. J lost 3 bases, V lost 7 bases, and 5 bases had no gene match. CDR3 length: 13 residues. The CDR3, as DNA: TGTGCCAGCACCAGGGACAGCGAAGAGACCCAGTACTTC. Its protein product is CASTRDSEETQYF.

The V call is TRBV9, the J call TRBJ1-1; TRBD1 matches at 7 bases. The CDR3 is 16 residues long. Germline V gene data show CDR1 as SGDLS and CDR2 as YYNGEE. Germline trimming cut 4 bases from V and 0 bases from J; bases unmatched to any gene: 9. CDR3 region: CASSPEGQLLNTEAFF. DNA of the CDR3: TGTGCCAGCAGCCCAGAGGGACAGCTATTGAACACTGAAGCTTTCTTT.

This chain connects TRBV19 to TRBJ2-2, with 12 bases that match TRBD2. The V and J ends lost 7 bases and 6 bases, in that order; junction bases with no gene match: 18. Germline V CDR1 and CDR2: LNHDA, SQIVND (reference sequence). The CDR3 is made up of 19 amino acids. CDR3 amino acids: CASTPILSLTSGSPGELFF. The CDR3 DNA is TGTGCCAGTACTCCGATCTTATCCCTGACTAGCGGGAGTCCCGGGGAGCTGTTTTTT.

The gene calls are TRBV13 and TRBJ2-3, with D maybe TRBD1 (7 bases). Trimming took 5 bases from V and 4 from J, leaving 16 bases between them. The CDR3 covers 15 residues. Germline CDR1 PRHDT, CDR2 FYEKMQ (reference sequence). DNA of the CDR3: TGTGCCAGCAGCGTCGACAGGGAGGTTGCAGATACGCAGTATTTT. Translating it yields CASSVDREVADTQYF.

The chain joins TRBV28 to TRBJ1-5; TRBD1 might be the D (6 bases). Trimming cost V 7 bases and J 9 bases, with 16 bases left between them. The CDR3 consists of 13 residues. Looked up from germline, CDR1 is MDHEN and CDR2 is SYDVKM. The CDR3 is CASTHRGAAPQHF. The DNA of the CDR3 is TGTGCCAGCACTCACCGGGGGGCCGCGCCCCAGCATTTT.

The rearrangement joins TRBV28 to TRBJ1-4; no clear D gene. The CDR3 sequence is 17 residues long. Germline CDR1 and CDR2: MDHEN and SYDVKM. V was trimmed by 6 bases and J by 0 bases, leaving 17 bases between them. In nucleotides, the CDR3 is TGTGCCAGCAGCCAGAAGATCCGATTTGCAACTAATGAAAAACTGTTTTTT. It yields the protein CASSQKIRFATNEKLFF.

This CDR3 is CASSEQGIYNSPLHF. The CDR3 DNA reads as TGTGCCAGCAGTGAGCAGGGAATCTATAATTCACCCCTCCACTTT. The gene calls are TRBV2 and TRBJ1-6; maybe TRBD1 (5 bases). Germline lookup yields CDR1 SNHLY and CDR2 FYNNEI. Trimming pared 3 bases from V and 3 bases from J, leaving 9 bases between. CDR3 length equals 15 residues. Full variable domain (missing parts from reference TRBV2 and TRBJ1-6): EPEVTQTPSHQVTQMGQEVILRCVPISNHLYFYWYRQILGQKVEFLVSFYNNEISEKSEIFDDQFSVERPDGSNFTLKIRSTKLEDSAMYFCASSEQGIYNSPLHFGNGTRLTVT.

The rearrangement uses TRBV7-9 and TRBJ1-5, with 10 bases aligning to TRBD1. Trimming cost V 5 bases and J 5 bases; bases outside gene matches: 6. Germline CDR1 is SEHNR and CDR2 is FQNEAQ (reference sequence). The CDR3 consists of 15 residues. CDR3 sequence (DNA): TGTGCCAGCAGCCCAGGAGGGACAGGGGATCAGCCCCAGCATTTT. This encodes CASSPGGTGDQPQHF.

CDR3 loop: CASSYGRGQFSGNTIYF. CDR3 nucleotides: TGTGCCAGCAGCTACGGCAGGGGACAATTCTCTGGAAACACCATATATTTT. The V call is TRBV7-9, the J call TRBJ1-3, with D perhaps TRBD1 (6 bases). Germline V CDR1 and CDR2: SEHNR, FQNEAQ (reference sequence). Trimming removed 4 bases from V and 0 bases from J, with 16 bases in between. CDR3 length: 17 amino acids. Based on the CDR3 plus reference TRBV7-9 and TRBJ1-3, the full variable domain is DTGVSQNPRHKITKRGQNVTFRCDPISEHNRLYWYRQTLGQGPEFLTYFQNEAQLEKSRLLSDRFSAERPKGSFSTLEIQRTEQGDSAMYLCASSYGRGQFSGNTIYFGEGSWLTVV.

Note on this clone: With a much larger clone just one base away, this may be a read error. J is TRBJ1-2 and V is TRBV21-1; the table's D call TRBD1 went unverified against the DNA. TRBV21-1 is given as a pseudogene. The CDR3 spans 12 residues. The DNA for the CDR3 is TGTGCCAGCAGGACAGCTAACTATGGCTACACCTTC. It is translated as CASRTANYGYTF.